Shown below are 20 T cell receptor beta chains from a single sample sequenced in a study of blood T cell repertoires in COVID-19. Sequencing used immunoSEQ multiplex PCR; TCRdb keeps in-frame clones, though not all of them. The sample contains about 120,000 clones, about four fifths of which appear only once. Sequencing was carried out using peripheral blood. These receptors came from a human donor in a cohort sampled during active COVID-19.

The gene calls are TRBV7-2 and TRBJ2-3; possibly TRBD2 for D (7 bases). CDR1 is SGHTA, CDR2 FQGNSA, per germline. Trimming left V 3 bases short and J 3 bases short, with 13 bases between. This CDR3 region has 15 residues. The CDR3 loop reads CASSFGRGTTDTQYF. DNA for the CDR3: TGTGCCAGCAGCTTCGGGCGGGGGACAACAGATACGCAGTATTTT.

V gene TRBV5-1 combines with J gene TRBJ2-7; 7 bases match TRBD2. V dropped 1 base and J dropped 4; count of bases not matched to a gene: 5. Germline V gene sequence: CDR1 SGHRS, CDR2 YFSETQ. The CDR3 extends over 14 amino acids. CDR3 bases: TGCGCCAGCAGCTTGCTCGGGACTAATTACGAGCAGTACTTC. Amino acid sequence: CASSLLGTNYEQYF.

The chain combines TRBV30 with TRBJ2-3, with D hard to call. There are 14 residues in the CDR3. Deletions cut 1 base from V and 2 bases from J, with 10 bases between. Germline-derived CDR1 and CDR2 are GTSNPN and SVGIG (reference sequence). The CDR3 loop is CAWSEVGLTDTQYF. In DNA, the CDR3 is TGTGCCTGGAGTGAAGTGGGCCTCACAGATACGCAGTATTTT.

The chain has TRBV6-2 or TRBV6-3 and TRBJ2-5, with D tentatively TRBD2 (6 bases). The CDR3 spans 14 residues. CDR1 and CDR2 (germline): MNHEY, SVGEGT. The V gene lost 4 bases and the J gene lost 5 bases, with 14 bases spanning the gap. The CDR3 spells CASSLQHREETQYF. The DNA of the CDR3 is TGTGCCAGCAGTTTACAGCATCGGGAGGAGACCCAGTACTTC.

The sample holds one count of this clone. The CDR3 sequence is CAWSGGWRSYNSPLHF. The CDR3, as DNA: TGTGCCTGGAGCGGAGGATGGAGGTCCTATAATTCACCCCTCCACTTT. This sequence joins TRBV30 and TRBJ1-6, with unresolved D. CDR1 is GTSNPN and CDR2 is SVGIG in the germline V gene (reference sequence). This CDR3 region has 16 residues. V dropped 3 bases and J dropped 1 base, with 13 bases sitting between them.

This clone was recorded once. The V gene is TRBV5-5, the J gene TRBJ1-1; the D gene is possibly TRBD1 (5 bases). In germline, CDR1 is SGHKS, CDR2 YYEKEE (reference sequence). The CDR3 sequence is 13 residues long. The V gene lost 5 bases and the J gene lost 8 bases, with 16 bases spanning the gap. The CDR3 here is CASSSAGRGEAFF. As DNA, the CDR3 is TGTGCCAGCAGTTCGGCGGGACGTGGGGAAGCTTTCTTT.

The genes are TRBV9 and TRBJ2-7; D may be TRBD2 (5 bases). This CDR3 contains 13 residues. Germline CDR1 is SGDLS and CDR2 is YYNGEE. The V gene lost 0 bases and the J gene lost 6 bases, with 10 bases spanning the gap. The DNA for the CDR3 is TGTGCCAGCAGCGTAGAAATTAGCGCCGAGCAGTACTTC. This gives the protein CASSVEISAEQYF.

In DNA, the CDR3 is TGTGCCAGTAGTATATCTTACAGGACTGAAGCTTTCTTT. This sequence encodes CASSISYRTEAFF. The chain carries TRBV19 and TRBJ1-1, with D maybe TRBD1 (5 bases). This CDR3 is 13 amino acids long. Germline assignment: CDR1 LNHDA and CDR2 SQIVND (reference sequence). The V end lost 2 bases, the J end lost 5 bases, and 9 bases lay between the germline ends.

The chain links TRBV6-5 to TRBJ2-7, with 7 bases identical to TRBD2. V trimming: 6 bases; J trimming: 0 bases; junction bases outside the gene matches: 8. Germline-derived CDR1 and CDR2 are MNHEY and SVGAGI. The CDR3 contains 15 residues. CDR3 loop: CASRELAAPSYEQYF. The CDR3 DNA reads TGTGCCAGCAGAGAGCTAGCGGCTCCCTCCTACGAGCAGTACTTC.

The chain uses TRBV19 and TRBJ1-1; 8 nucleotides agree with TRBD1. This CDR3 has 17 residues. Germline V gene lookup returns CDR1 LNHDA and CDR2 SQIVND (reference sequence). The trim removed 0 bases at V and 3 bases at J, leaving 9 bases unmatched. The CDR3 loop is CASSIEHRGQAHTEAFF. The DNA for the CDR3 is TGTGCCAGTAGTATAGAACACCGGGGACAGGCGCACACTGAAGCTTTCTTT.

The chain uses TRBV11-2 and TRBJ1-6, with a weak D call TRBD1 (5 bases). Germline CDR1 is SGHAT and CDR2 is FQNNGV. The V end lost 5 bases, the J end lost 1 base, and 18 bases lay between the germline ends. This CDR3 has 18 residues. CDR3: CASSPAGGGKSYNSPLHF. As DNA, the CDR3 is TGTGCCAGCAGCCCGGCTGGGGGAGGGAAGTCCTATAATTCACCCCTCCACTTT. The whole variable domain, filled in from reference TRBV11-2 and TRBJ1-6, reads EAGVAQSPRYKIIEKRQSVAFWCNPISGHATLYWYQQILGQGPKLLIQFQNNGVVDDSQLPKDRFSAERLKGVDSTLKIQPAKLEDSAVYLCASSPAGGGKSYNSPLHFGNGTRLTVT.

The chain carries TRBV24-1 and TRBJ2-1; maybe TRBD2 (5 bases). CDR1 is KGHDR, CDR2 SFDVKD, per germline. The CDR3 consists of 16 residues. Trimming left V 3 bases short and J 4 bases short, with 15 bases between. The CDR3 region has the DNA TGTGCCACCAGTGATGCCGGGGTAGCCGGATACAATGAGCAGTTCTTC. It translates to CATSDAGVAGYNEQFF.

The chain is built from TRBV7-9 and TRBJ1-1, with TRBD1 matching 7 bases. CDR3 size: 13 residues. V lost 5 bases, J lost 4 bases, and 4 bases stayed unmatched. In germline, CDR1 is SEHNR, CDR2 FQNEAQ (reference sequence). This chain's CDR3 is CASSLGTATEAFF. The CDR3 DNA sequence: TGTGCCAGCAGCCTTGGGACAGCCACTGAAGCTTTCTTT.

This rearrangement joins TRBV5-3 to TRBJ2-7; TRBD2 might be the D (6 bases). TRBV5-3 is assigned to the ORF class and has an uncertain function. This CDR3 has 10 amino acids. Trimming took 4 bases from V and 7 from J, leaving 6 bases between them. The CDR3 region is CARSGREQYF. CDR3 bases: TGTGCCAGAAGCGGGAGGGAGCAGTACTTC.

The V call is TRBV19, the J call TRBJ2-7, with 9 bases aligning to TRBD2. The CDR3 spans 16 residues. Germline loops: CDR1 LNHDA, CDR2 SQIVND (reference sequence). Trimming cost V 3 bases and J 3 bases; bases outside gene matches: 9. CDR3 bases: TGTGCCAGTAGTATGCGCGGGAGGGGAGTAATCTACGAGCAGTACTTC. Its translation is CASSMRGRGVIYEQYF.

The CDR3 DNA is TGTGCCAGTAAAAGTGGGACTAGCGTCGGGGAGACCCAGTACTTC. It is translated as CASKSGTSVGETQYF. The chain combines TRBV19 with TRBJ2-5, with 10 bases that match TRBD2. J lost 5 bases, V lost 7 bases, and 10 bases had no gene match. CDR1 is LNHDA, CDR2 SQIVND, per germline (reference sequence). This CDR3 is built from 15 residues. Drawing the rest from reference TRBV19 and TRBJ2-5, the complete variable domain is DGGITQSPKYLFRKEGQNVTLSCEQNLNHDAMYWYRQDPGQGLRLIYYSQIVNDFQKGDIAEGYSVSREKKESFPLTVTSAQKNPTAFYLCASKSGTSVGETQYFGPGTRLLVL.

The J gene is TRBJ2-7, the V gene TRBV4-3; 7 bases are shared with TRBD1. The CDR3 spans 17 residues. The V segment lost 3 bases and the J segment 4 bases; nucleotides outside the gene matches: 15. CDR1 is LGHNA, CDR2 YSLEER, per germline. CDR3 nucleotide sequence: TGCGCCAGCAGCCAGAGCTCCGGGACAGCGATAGTTTACGAGCAGTACTTC. Protein product: CASSQSSGTAIVYEQYF.

This clone was seen a handful of times. Additional DNA sequences in this sample encode the identical CDR3. The V gene is TRBV6-5, the J gene TRBJ1-2; D is possibly TRBD1 (6 bases). Trimming removed 0 bases at V and 2 bases at J, with 10 bases between. Per germline, CDR1 MNHEY and CDR2 SVGAGI. This CDR3 is 15 amino acids long. CDR3 loop: CASSYSGAANYGYTF. In DNA form, the CDR3 reads TGTGCCAGCAGTTACTCGGGGGCAGCCAACTATGGCTACACCTTC.

The rearrangement uses TRBV5-6 and TRBJ1-1; unclear D gene. This CDR3 contains 14 residues. CDR1 is SGHDT, CDR2 YYEEEE, per germline. Between the trimmed V and J ends, which lost 0 bases and 4 bases, there was a span of 10 bases. CDR3 residues: CASSLGQVLTEAFF. CDR3 in DNA: TGTGCCAGCAGCTTGGGGCAGGTCCTCACTGAAGCTTTCTTT. Full variable domain (missing parts from reference TRBV5-6 and TRBJ1-1): DAGVTQSPTHLIKTRGQQVTLRCSPKSGHDTVSWYQQALGQGPQFIFQYYEEEERQRGNFPDRFSGHQFPNYSSELNVNALLLGDSALYLCASSLGQVLTEAFFGQGTRLTVV.

The chain is built from TRBV11-1 and TRBJ1-1; D is unresolved. Trimming took off 5 bases at V and 1 base at J, with 8 bases between the two ends. This CDR3 region has 13 residues. Germline CDR1 SGHAT, CDR2 FQDESV (reference sequence). CDR3 nucleotides: TGTGCCAGCAGCACTAGACGGAACACTGAAGCTTTCTTT. Translated, it gives CASSTRRNTEAFF.